The rows below give T cell receptor beta chains drawn from one sample of a study of blood T cell repertoires in COVID-19. The table came from immunoSEQ multiplex PCR; TCRdb's copy has only in-frame clones and leaves some out. The sample holds around 28,000 clones, nearly 85% seen once. Sequenced sample: peripheral blood. These receptors originate from a man in his 70s with active COVID-19. The CDR3 runs from the conserved cysteine through the conserved F or W. D genes are given only for firm matches. Not all rows give a size; the values are once, few, many and, for expanded clones, a class.

D: TRBD1; size: NA; J: TRBJ2-3; V: TRBV7-8; CDR3: CASSPRDSATDTQYF; DNA: TGTGCCAGCAGCCCCAGGGACAGCGCCACAGATACGCAGTATTTT
D: NA; size: NA; J: TRBJ1-5; V: TRBV2; CDR3: CASTTAPYQPQHF; DNA: TGTGCCAGCACGACAGCGCCCTATCAGCCCCAGCATTTT
D: NA; size: NA; J: TRBJ2-5; V: TRBV29-1; CDR3: CSISQVQETQYF; DNA: TGCAGCATATCCCAGGTACAAGAGACCCAGTACTTC
D: TRBD2; size: NA; J: TRBJ2-3; V: TRBV11-2; CDR3: CASSPSGGAYGDTQYF; DNA: TGTGCCAGCAGCCCTAGCGGGGGGGCCTATGGAGATACGCAGTATTTT
D: TRBD2; size: few; J: TRBJ2-1; V: TRBV6-1; CDR3: CASSEAFGLAGEQFF; DNA: TGTGCCAGCAGTGAAGCCTTCGGACTAGCCGGTGAGCAGTTCTTC
D: TRBD2; size: NA; J: TRBJ2-1; V: TRBV5-1; CDR3: CASSLRSGGAYNEQFF; DNA: TGCGCCAGCAGCTTGAGAAGCGGGGGGGCCTACAATGAGCAGTTCTTC
D: TRBD1; size: once; J: TRBJ1-1; V: TRBV28; CDR3: CASTDRVTEAFF; DNA: TGTGCCAGCACGGACAGGGTCACTGAAGCTTTCTTT
D: NA; size: few; J: TRBJ2-2; V: TRBV27; CDR3: CARGNTGELFF; DNA: TGTGCCCGGGGGAACACCGGGGAGCTGTTTTTT
D: TRBD1; size: NA; J: TRBJ1-5; V: TRBV5-1; CDR3: CASSTGTGPTRSNQPQHF; DNA: TGCGCCAGCAGCACCGGGACAGGGCCTACCAGGAGCAATCAGCCCCAGCATTTT
D: TRBD1; size: NA; J: TRBJ1-5; V: TRBV24-1; CDR3: CATSDPGQGDNQPQHF; DNA: TGTGCCACCAGTGACCCGGGACAGGGCGACAATCAGCCCCAGCATTTT
D: NA; size: NA; J: TRBJ1-1; V: TRBV14; CDR3: CASSQGFLNTEAFF; DNA: TGTGCCAGCAGCCAAGGTTTCTTGAACACTGAAGCTTTCTTT
D: TRBD2; size: NA; J: TRBJ2-3; V: TRBV13; CDR3: CASSLRTSGGADTQYF; DNA: TGTGCCAGCAGCTTACGGACTAGCGGGGGGGCAGATACGCAGTATTTT
D: NA; size: NA; J: TRBJ2-6; V: TRBV7-3; CDR3: CASSSGSSGANVLTF; DNA: TGTGCCAGCAGTTCAGGTAGCTCTGGGGCCAACGTCCTGACTTTC
D: NA; size: NA; J: TRBJ2-2; V: TRBV5-6; CDR3: CASSIYRVGGTGELFF; DNA: TGTGCCAGCAGCATCTACAGGGTCGGCGGCACCGGGGAGCTGTTTTTT
D: TRBD2; size: NA; J: TRBJ2-1; V: TRBV7-6; CDR3: CASSLETSGGVPGPYNEQFF; DNA: TGTGCCAGCAGCTTAGAGACTAGCGGGGGGGTCCCCGGACCGTACAATGAGCAGTTCTTC
D: NA; size: NA; J: TRBJ2-7; V: TRBV4-2; CDR3: CASSQDYPRALYEQYF; DNA: TGTGCCAGCAGCCAAGATTACCCCAGGGCTCTCTACGAGCAGTACTTC
D: NA; size: NA; J: TRBJ2-5; V: TRBV30; CDR3: CAWRPLPQETQYF; DNA: TGTGCCTGGAGGCCACTTCCACAAGAGACCCAGTACTTC
D: NA; size: NA; J: TRBJ2-5; V: TRBV28; CDR3: CASSRMRGGGETQYF; DNA: TGTGCCAGCAGTAGGATGAGGGGAGGAGGAGAGACCCAGTACTTC
D: TRBD2; size: NA; J: TRBJ2-1; V: TRBV3-1/TRBV3-2; CDR3: CASSQDPRGNEQFF; DNA: TGTGCCAGCAGCCAAGATCCGCGGGGGAATGAGCAGTTCTTC
D: NA; size: NA; J: TRBJ2-2; V: TRBV11-3; CDR3: CASSLDRGGRYTGELFF; DNA: TGTGCCAGCAGCTTAGATCGAGGTGGCCGCTACACCGGGGAGCTGTTTTTT
D: NA; size: NA; J: TRBJ2-6; V: TRBV6-5; CDR3: CASSPSSSGANVLTF; DNA: TGTGCCAGCAGCCCATCTAGCTCTGGGGCCAACGTCCTGACTTTC
D: NA; size: few; J: TRBJ1-2; V: TRBV18; CDR3: CASSPAGGGYGYTF; DNA: TGTGCCAGCTCACCCGCGGGGGGAGGCTATGGCTACACCTTC
D: TRBD1; size: NA; J: TRBJ2-2; V: TRBV5-1; CDR3: CASSAATGATGELFF; DNA: TGCGCCAGCAGCGCCGCGACAGGGGCCACCGGGGAGCTGTTTTTT
D: NA; size: NA; J: TRBJ2-2; V: TRBV10-1; CDR3: CASSADPYRGTGELFF; DNA: TGCGCCAGCAGTGCCGACCCCTATCGAGGAACCGGGGAGCTGTTTTTT
D: TRBD1; size: NA; J: TRBJ2-2; V: TRBV5-4; CDR3: CASSPGTANTGELFF; DNA: TGTGCCAGCAGTCCCGGGACAGCTAACACCGGGGAGCTGTTTTTT
D: TRBD1; size: NA; J: TRBJ2-7; V: TRBV6-2/TRBV6-3; CDR3: CASSPGQYYEQYF; DNA: TGTGCCAGCAGCCCGGGACAGTACTACGAGCAGTACTTC
D: TRBD2; size: NA; J: TRBJ2-1; V: TRBV5-1; CDR3: CASSQGLAIGYEQFF; DNA: TGCGCCAGCAGCCAGGGACTAGCGATTGGGTATGAGCAGTTCTTC
D: TRBD1; size: many; J: TRBJ2-2; V: TRBV30; CDR3: CAWRGTDRETGELFF; DNA: TGTGCCTGGAGGGGGACGGACAGGGAAACCGGGGAGCTGTTTTTT
D: TRBD2; size: NA; J: TRBJ2-3; V: TRBV4-2; CDR3: CASSRELAASTDTQYF; DNA: TGTGCCAGCAGCCGGGAACTAGCGGCTAGCACAGATACGCAGTATTTT
D: TRBD1; size: NA; J: TRBJ2-3; V: TRBV5-5; CDR3: CASSLTGQGAPPDTQYF; DNA: TGTGCCAGCAGCTTAACGGGACAGGGGGCACCCCCAGATACGCAGTATTTT
D: TRBD1; size: NA; J: TRBJ2-2; V: TRBV2; CDR3: CASLPILGQGEGTGELFF; DNA: TGTGCCAGCCTACCCATCCTGGGACAGGGGGAGGGGACCGGGGAGCTGTTTTTT
D: NA; size: NA; J: TRBJ1-5; V: TRBV5-6; CDR3: CASSSSGDWTGNQPQHF; DNA: TGTGCCAGCAGCTCTAGCGGGGATTGGACGGGCAATCAGCCCCAGCATTTT
D: NA; size: NA; J: TRBJ2-1; V: TRBV5-6; CDR3: CASSPWRGTAYNEQFF; DNA: TGTGCCAGCAGCCCCTGGCGGGGTACGGCCTACAATGAGCAGTTCTTC
D: NA; size: NA; J: TRBJ2-7; V: TRBV6-5; CDR3: CASRYTGSSYEQYF; DNA: TGTGCCAGCAGGTACACAGGGAGCTCCTACGAGCAGTACTTC
D: NA; size: NA; J: TRBJ1-1; V: TRBV19; CDR3: CASSIGGQPHTNTEAFF; DNA: TGTGCCAGTAGTATAGGGGGACAACCTCATACTAACACTGAAGCTTTCTTT
D: NA; size: once; J: TRBJ1-6; V: TRBV6-2/TRBV6-3; CDR3: CASSFREYNSPLHF; DNA: TGTGCCAGCAGCTTCAGGGAATATAATTCACCCCTCCACTTT
D: NA; size: few; J: TRBJ1-5; V: TRBV2; CDR3: CASRRGANQPQHF; DNA: TGTGCCAGCAGACGGGGGGCGAATCAGCCCCAGCATTTT
D: TRBD1; size: once; J: TRBJ2-6; V: TRBV7-7; CDR3: CASSFCSGTGAFSGANVLTF; DNA: TGTGCCAGCAGCTTCTGTTCAGGGACAGGGGCCTTCTCTGGGGCCAACGTCCTGACTTTC
D: TRBD1; size: NA; J: TRBJ1-2; V: TRBV9; CDR3: CASSADPGQGIYGYTF; DNA: TGTGCCAGCAGCGCCGATCCGGGACAGGGTATATATGGCTACACCTTC
D: NA; size: few; J: TRBJ1-6; V: TRBV7-6; CDR3: CASSSDRHNSPLHF; DNA: TGTGCCAGCAGCTCCGACAGACATAATTCACCCCTCCACTTT
D: TRBD1; size: NA; J: TRBJ1-2; V: TRBV5-5; CDR3: CASSPKMGQGSYGYTF; DNA: TGTGCCAGCAGCCCGAAGATGGGACAGGGGAGCTATGGCTACACCTTC
D: NA; size: NA; J: TRBJ2-5; V: TRBV3-1/TRBV3-2; CDR3: CASSPSLQGRQTQYF; DNA: TGTGCCAGCAGCCCCTCCCTTCAGGGAAGGCAGACCCAGTACTTC
D: TRBD1; size: NA; J: TRBJ1-4; V: TRBV6-5; CDR3: CASSYSPTGLEEKLFF; DNA: TGTGCCAGCAGTTACTCGCCGACAGGGCTTGAAGAAAAACTGTTTTTT
D: TRBD2; size: NA; J: TRBJ2-1; V: TRBV6-6; CDR3: CASRRSPGGYSYNEQFF; DNA: TGTGCCAGCAGACGATCACCGGGGGGGTACTCCTACAATGAGCAGTTCTTC